The clone carrying this TCR beta chain was recorded at least ten times. V was pared by 6 bases and J by 3 bases, with 7 bases of the junction left unmatched. The CDR3 contains 16 residues. The germline V gene has CDR1 SEHNR and CDR2 FQNEAQ (reference sequence). Documented time point: healthy volunteer bleed at 6 weeks. Total RNA was isolated from whole blood that had not been fractionated. These data come from a study of human T cells and chemical hapten exposure. Across the whole study: TCR yields per sample varied, mainly owing to small pooled library volume differences.

The library labeled individual cDNA molecules by adding unique molecular identifiers to them. TCRdb recomputed calls from the RACE reads with MiXCR, one row per CDR3 protein. The sample yields some 81,000 distinct CDR3 sequences, 8.6% seen once. V usage is TRBV7-9 and J usage is TRBJ2-1; TRBD2 agrees at 11 bases. The origin of this receptor is a female donor in good health. Some clones in this sample may be carry-over from other donors' samples. The sequenced sample consisted of whole blood. The CDR3 DNA follows: TGTGCCAGCAGACCTAGCGGGGGGTACCGCTACAATGAGCAGTTCTTC. Translating gives CASRPSGGYRYNEQFF.